Listed below are T cell receptor beta chains from one sample, sequenced in a study of OX40 agonist ivuxolimab in advanced cancers. The assay was immunoSEQ multiplex PCR, and TCRdb's table has in-frame clones only and misses some. This table has about 89,000 clones, around 84% appearing once. The sequencing used CD4+ or CD8+ T cells sorted from blood, collected in a trial of the OX40 agonist ivuxolimab. Receptors originate from an adult with an advanced solid tumor such as melanoma, head and neck, liver or kidney cancer. Both conserved end residues are trimmed from each CDR3.

CDR3 protein: ASSLDRGQPQH
CDR3 length: 11
V gene: TRBV5-6

CDR3 protein: ASSELDENTEAF
CDR3 length: 12
V gene: TRBV10-2

CDR3 protein: ASSLAVDGYNEQF
CDR3 length: 13
V gene: TRBV7-7

CDR3 protein: ASSGLAGGPETQY
CDR3 length: 13
V gene: TRBV5-1

CDR3 protein: ASSLSGAPSGNTIY
CDR3 length: 14
V gene: TRBV7-2

CDR3 protein: AISDSNQPQH
CDR3 length: 10
V gene: TRBV10-3

CDR3 protein: ASSLGAVSRRELF
CDR3 length: 13
V gene: TRBV7-2

CDR3 protein: ASSLYMDRQF
CDR3 length: 10
V gene: TRBV7-8

CDR3 protein: ASSAEGWGTEAF
CDR3 length: 12
V gene: TRBV7-8

CDR3 protein: ASSSRTSGRRDTQY
CDR3 length: 14
V gene: TRBV19

CDR3 protein: ASSLVPGVTEAF
CDR3 length: 12
V gene: TRBV5-1

CDR3 protein: ASSLGRDNSPLH
CDR3 length: 12
V gene: TRBV5-1

CDR3 protein: ASSTGPGADEQY
CDR3 length: 12
V gene: TRBV18

CDR3 protein: ASSLALLLNEQF
CDR3 length: 12
V gene: TRBV11-2

CDR3 protein: ASSERGVMRNSPLH
CDR3 length: 14
V gene: TRBV10-2

CDR3 protein: ASSRGQEAYGYT
CDR3 length: 12
V gene: TRBV5-4

CDR3 protein: ASSQDDFKETETQY
CDR3 length: 14
V gene: TRBV14

CDR3 protein: ASSVTGGNNSPLH
CDR3 length: 13
V gene: TRBV2

CDR3 protein: ATSRDRDHEKLF
CDR3 length: 12
V gene: TRBV19

CDR3 protein: ASSLWGPSTDTQY
CDR3 length: 13
V gene: TRBV5-1

CDR3 protein: ASSLARYQETQY
CDR3 length: 12
V gene: TRBV7-2

CDR3 protein: ASSEDRNYGYT
CDR3 length: 11
V gene: TRBV6-1

CDR3 protein: ASSWGGVNGELF
CDR3 length: 12
V gene: TRBV11-2

CDR3 protein: ASSFLHSGGTGELF
CDR3 length: 14
V gene: TRBV27

CDR3 protein: ASSVGQGDYEQY
CDR3 length: 12
V gene: TRBV9

CDR3 protein: ASGRQGSPEAF
CDR3 length: 11
V gene: TRBV5-1

CDR3 protein: ASSSGYGYT
CDR3 length: 9
V gene: TRBV27

CDR3 protein: ASSLNRGPNSGEQY
CDR3 length: 14
V gene: TRBV5-1

CDR3 protein: ASSPQGQGSYNEQF
CDR3 length: 14
V gene: TRBV11-2

CDR3 protein: ASSQDIGRSYEQY
CDR3 length: 13
V gene: TRBV14

CDR3 protein: ASRAQNTEAF
CDR3 length: 10
V gene: TRBV19

CDR3 protein: ASARDKLNSPLH
CDR3 length: 12
V gene: TRBV15